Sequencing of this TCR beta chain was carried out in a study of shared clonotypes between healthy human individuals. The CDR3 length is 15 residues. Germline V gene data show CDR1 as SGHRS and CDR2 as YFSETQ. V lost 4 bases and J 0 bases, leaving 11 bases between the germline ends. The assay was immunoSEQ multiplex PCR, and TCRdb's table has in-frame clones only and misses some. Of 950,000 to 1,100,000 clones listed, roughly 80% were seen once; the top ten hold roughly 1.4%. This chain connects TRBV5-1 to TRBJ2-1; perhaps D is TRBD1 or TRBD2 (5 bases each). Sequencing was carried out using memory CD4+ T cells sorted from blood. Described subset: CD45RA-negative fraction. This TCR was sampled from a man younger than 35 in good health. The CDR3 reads CASSEGSSSYNEQFF. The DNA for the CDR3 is TGCGCCAGCAGCGAGGGGAGCAGCTCCTACAATGAGCAGTTCTTC.